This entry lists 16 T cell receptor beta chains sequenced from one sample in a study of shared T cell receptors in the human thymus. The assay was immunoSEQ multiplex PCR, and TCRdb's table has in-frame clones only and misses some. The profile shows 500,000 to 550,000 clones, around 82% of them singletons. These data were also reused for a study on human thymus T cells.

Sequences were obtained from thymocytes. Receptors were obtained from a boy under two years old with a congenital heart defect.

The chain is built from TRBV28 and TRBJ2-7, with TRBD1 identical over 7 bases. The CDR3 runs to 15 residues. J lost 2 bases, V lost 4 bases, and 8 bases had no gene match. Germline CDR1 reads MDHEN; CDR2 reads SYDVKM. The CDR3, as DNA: TGTGCCAGCAGTTCCGGGACAGTGAAAGCCTACGAGCAGTACTTC. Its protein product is CASSSGTVKAYEQYF.

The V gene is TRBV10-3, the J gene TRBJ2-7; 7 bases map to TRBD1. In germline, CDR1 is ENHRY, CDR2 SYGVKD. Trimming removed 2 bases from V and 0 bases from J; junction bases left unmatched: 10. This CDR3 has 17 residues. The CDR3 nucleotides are TGTGCCATCAGTGAGCCCAACGGGACAGAGAGCTCCTACGAGCAGTACTTC. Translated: CAISEPNGTESSYEQYF.

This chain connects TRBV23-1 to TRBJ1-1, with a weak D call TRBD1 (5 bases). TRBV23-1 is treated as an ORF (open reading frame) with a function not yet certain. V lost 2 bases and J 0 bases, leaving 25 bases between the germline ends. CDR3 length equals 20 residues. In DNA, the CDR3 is TGCGCCAGCAGTCAAGTGGGGGTGGTGCAGGGACTCTATTTGAACACTGAAGCTTTCTTT. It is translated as CASSQVGVVQGLYLNTEAFF.

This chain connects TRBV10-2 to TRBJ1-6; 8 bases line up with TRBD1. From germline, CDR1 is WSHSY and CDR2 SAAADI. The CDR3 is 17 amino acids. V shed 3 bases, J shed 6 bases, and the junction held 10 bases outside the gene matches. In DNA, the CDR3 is TGCGCCAGCAGTGATCGAGGACAGGGAGGTCTTAATTCACCCCTCCACTTT. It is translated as CASSDRGQGGLNSPLHF.

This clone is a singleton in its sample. Here the CDR3 reads CASSTRDRATWGSYNEQFF. CDR3 DNA: TGTGCCAGCAGCACCCGGGACAGGGCTACTTGGGGCTCCTACAATGAGCAGTTCTTC. The rearrangement uses TRBV9 and TRBJ2-1, with TRBD1 matching 9 bases. V lost 4 bases to trimming and J lost 0 bases; unmatched junction nucleotides: 14. This CDR3 region has 19 residues. Per germline, CDR1 SGDLS and CDR2 YYNGEE.

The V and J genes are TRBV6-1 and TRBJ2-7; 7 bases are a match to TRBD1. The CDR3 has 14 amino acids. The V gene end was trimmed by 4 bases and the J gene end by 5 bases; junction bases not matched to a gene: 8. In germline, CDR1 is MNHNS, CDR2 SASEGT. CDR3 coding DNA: TGTGCCAGCAGTGTCCGGGACAGCCGCCACGAGCAGTACTTC. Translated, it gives CASSVRDSRHEQYF.

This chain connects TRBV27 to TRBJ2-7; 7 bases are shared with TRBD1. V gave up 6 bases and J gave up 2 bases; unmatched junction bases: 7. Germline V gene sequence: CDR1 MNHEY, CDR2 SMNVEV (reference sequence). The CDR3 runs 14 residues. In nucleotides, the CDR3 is TGTGCCAGCAGCCCCCGGACAGGAGCCTACGAGCAGTACTTC. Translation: CASSPRTGAYEQYF.

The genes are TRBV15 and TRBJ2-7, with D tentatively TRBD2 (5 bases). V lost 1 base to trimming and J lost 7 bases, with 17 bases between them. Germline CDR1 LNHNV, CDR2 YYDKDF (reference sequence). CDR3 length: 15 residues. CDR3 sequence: CATSRGNREYGEQYF. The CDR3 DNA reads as TGTGCCACCAGCAGAGGCAATCGGGAATATGGGGAGCAGTACTTC.

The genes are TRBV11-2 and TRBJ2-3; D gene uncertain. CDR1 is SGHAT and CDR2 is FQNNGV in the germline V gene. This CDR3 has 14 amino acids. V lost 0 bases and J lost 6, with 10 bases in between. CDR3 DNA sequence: TGTGCCAGCAGCTTAGATCTAGAGAGCGATACGCAGTATTTT. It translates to CASSLDLESDTQYF.

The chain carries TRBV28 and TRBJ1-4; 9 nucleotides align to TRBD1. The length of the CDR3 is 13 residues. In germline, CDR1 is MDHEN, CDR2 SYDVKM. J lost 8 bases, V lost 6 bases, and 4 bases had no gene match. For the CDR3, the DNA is TGTGCCAGCAGCGGGACAGGGAGGGAAAAACTGTTTTTT. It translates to CASSGTGREKLFF. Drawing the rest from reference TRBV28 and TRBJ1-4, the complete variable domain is DVKVTQSSRYLVKRTGEKVFLECVQDMDHENMFWYRQDPGLGLRLIYFSYDVKMKEKGDIPEGYSVSREKKERFSLILESASTNQTSMYLCASSGTGREKLFFGSGTQLSVL.

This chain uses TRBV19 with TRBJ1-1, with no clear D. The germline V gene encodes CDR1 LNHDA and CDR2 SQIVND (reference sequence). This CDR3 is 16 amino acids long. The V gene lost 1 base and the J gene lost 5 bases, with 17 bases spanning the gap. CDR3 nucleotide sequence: TGTGCCAGTAGTATAGTATACTTAGGGAGGAGGACTGAAGCTTTCTTT. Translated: CASSIVYLGRRTEAFF.

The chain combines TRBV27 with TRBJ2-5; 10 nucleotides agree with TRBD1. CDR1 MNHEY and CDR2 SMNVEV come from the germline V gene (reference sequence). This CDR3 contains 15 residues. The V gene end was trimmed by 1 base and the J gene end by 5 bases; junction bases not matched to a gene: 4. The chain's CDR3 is CASSLWDRGGETQYF. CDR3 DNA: TGTGCCAGCAGTTTATGGGACAGGGGAGGGGAGACCCAGTACTTC.

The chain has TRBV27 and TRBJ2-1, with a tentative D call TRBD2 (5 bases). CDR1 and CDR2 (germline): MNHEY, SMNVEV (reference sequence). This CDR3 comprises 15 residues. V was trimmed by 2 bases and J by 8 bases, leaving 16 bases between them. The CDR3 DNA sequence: TGTGCCAGCAGTTTAAATAAGCGGAGGTGGGATGAGCAGTTCTTC. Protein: CASSLNKRRWDEQFF.

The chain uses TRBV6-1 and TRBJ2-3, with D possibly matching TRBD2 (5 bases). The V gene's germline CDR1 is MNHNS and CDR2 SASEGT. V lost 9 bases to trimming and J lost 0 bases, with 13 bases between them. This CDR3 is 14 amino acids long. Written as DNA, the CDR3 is TGTGCCAGTATTGGAAGGGAGAGCACAGATACGCAGTATTTT. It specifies CASIGRESTDTQYF.

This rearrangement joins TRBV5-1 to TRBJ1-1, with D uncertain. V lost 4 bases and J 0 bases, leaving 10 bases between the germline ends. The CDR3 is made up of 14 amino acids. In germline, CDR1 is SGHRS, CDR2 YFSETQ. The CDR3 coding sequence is TGCGCCAGCAGCCAGGAATCCATGAACACTGAAGCTTTCTTT. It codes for CASSQESMNTEAFF.

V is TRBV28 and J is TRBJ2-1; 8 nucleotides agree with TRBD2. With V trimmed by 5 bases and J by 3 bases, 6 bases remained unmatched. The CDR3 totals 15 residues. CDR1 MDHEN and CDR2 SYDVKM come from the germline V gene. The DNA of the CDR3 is TGTGCCAGCAGTACGAGACTAGCGCTCTACAATGAGCAGTTCTTC. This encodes CASSTRLALYNEQFF.